The 17 T cell receptor beta chains in this list originate from one sample, sequenced in a study of T-cell memory formation after mild COVID-19 (dated by TCRdb to the early 2020s). Libraries came from 5' RACE. Sequencing took place on an Illumina NovaSeq 6000. TCRdb reran the public reads through fastp at Q25 and MiXCR, keeping productive beta chains. Entries that share a CDR3 protein sequence are merged under the most common genes and DNA. In all, the sample holds about 390,000 distinct CDR3 sequences, and around 21% of those were seen once. Approximately 12% of the sample goes to the ten largest clones. The specimen was PBMCs or a T cell subset sorted from them (not recorded which). Receptors were obtained from an adult woman who had mild COVID-19 (a few samples of this study predate the infection). The sample titles of this study are shuffled in the database, so cell type and time point are left out; the donor was told from shared clones.

This clonotype was counted only a few times. The V and J genes are TRBV18 and TRBJ2-7; D unresolved. The CDR3 covers 14 residues. Per the germline V gene, CDR1 is KGHSH and CDR2 is LQKENI. Trimming cost V 2 bases and J 2 bases, with 10 bases left between them. The CDR3 protein is CASSPKTGPYEQYF. Written as DNA, the CDR3 is TGTGCCAGCTCACCAAAAACCGGCCCCTACGAGCAGTACTTC. The full variable domain, in which reference TRBV18 and TRBJ2-7 provide the parts outside the CDR3, is NAGVMQNPRHLVRRRGQEARLRCSPMKGHSHVYWYRQLPEEGLKFMVYLQKENIIDESGMPKERFSAEFPKEGPSILRIQQVVRGDSAAYFCASSPKTGPYEQYFGPGTRLTVT.

This clonotype has more than one count but fewer than ten. The CDR3 spells CASSRNRGGQMNTEAFF. The CDR3 bases are TGTGCCAGCAGCAGAAACAGGGGGGGGCAAATGAACACTGAAGCTTTCTTT. The V gene is TRBV7-9, the J gene TRBJ1-1; 8 positions match TRBD1. The V gene end was trimmed by 5 bases and the J gene end by 0 bases; junction bases not matched to a gene: 11. CDR3 length: 17 residues. Germline loops: CDR1 SEHNR, CDR2 FQNEAQ (reference sequence).

This clonotype was seen only once. This may arise from a read error, as a much more abundant clone is one base away. This sequence joins TRBV5-5 and TRBJ2-4; 8 nucleotides align to TRBD1. Per germline, CDR1 SGHKS and CDR2 YYEKEE (reference sequence). The CDR3 contains 17 residues. The chain's CDR3 is CVSSLPRGPLAKNIQYF. The CDR3 nucleotides read TGTGTCAGCAGCTTACCCAGGGGGCCCTTAGCCAAAAACATTCAGTACTTC.

This clonotype was seen repeatedly, ten times or more. The chain employs TRBV20-1 and TRBJ2-1, with TRBD2 identical over 9 bases. The V gene's germline CDR1 is DFQATT and CDR2 SNEGSKA (reference sequence). The CDR3 contains 15 residues. With V trimmed by 3 bases and J by 0 bases, 3 bases remained unmatched. The CDR3 DNA sequence: TGCAGTGCTAGGGGTAGCGGGAGCTCCTACAATGAGCAGTTCTTC. Amino acids: CSARGSGSSYNEQFF.

This chain connects TRBV25-1 to TRBJ1-2; weak D call: TRBD1 (6 bases). Germline V CDR1 and CDR2: MGHDK, SYGVNS. V dropped 4 bases and J dropped 4 bases, with 13 bases sitting between them. The CDR3 covers 14 residues. The CDR3 spells CASSGTGSTYGYTF. In nucleotides, the CDR3 is TGTGCCAGCAGTGGAACAGGGAGCACCTATGGCTACACCTTC.

The chain employs TRBV5-1 and TRBJ2-7; the match to TRBD2 covers 13 bases. This CDR3 comprises 15 residues. Trimming cost V 4 bases and J 2 bases; bases outside gene matches: 3. Per the germline V gene, CDR1 is SGHRS and CDR2 is YFSETQ. The CDR3 sequence: CASSETSGRAYEQYF. CDR3 DNA sequence: TGCGCCAGCAGCGAAACTAGCGGGAGGGCCTACGAGCAGTACTTC.

The chain employs TRBV20-1 and TRBJ1-1, with no clear D. Trimming pared 0 bases from V and 7 bases from J, leaving 12 bases between. CDR3 length: 13 residues. Per the germline V gene, CDR1 is DFQATT and CDR2 is SNEGSKA (reference sequence). CDR3 bases: TGCAGTGCTAGAGAGGTTTTAGACGGTGAAGCTTTCTTT. It codes for CSAREVLDGEAFF.

This chain joins TRBV7-2 and TRBJ1-2; D is uncertain. The V gene's germline CDR1 is SGHTA and CDR2 FQGNSA. The CDR3 is 15 residues long. V lost 6 bases and J lost 5, with 19 bases in between. CDR3 residues: CASRGNAGAWYGYTF. The CDR3 DNA sequence: TGTGCCAGCAGGGGTAACGCGGGAGCATGGTATGGCTACACCTTC.

V is TRBV7-9 and J is TRBJ1-2; TRBD1 agrees at 9 bases. V dropped 2 bases and J dropped 9; count of bases not matched to a gene: 7. This CDR3 is built from 14 residues. Germline V gene lookup returns CDR1 SEHNR and CDR2 FQNEAQ (reference sequence). CDR3 residues: CASSLTGTGLRYTF. In nucleotides, the CDR3 is TGTGCCAGCAGCTTAACCGGGACAGGGCTTCGCTACACCTTC.

J is TRBJ2-2 and V is TRBV7-8, with D unresolved. Germline CDR1 and CDR2: SGHVS and FQNEAQ. V dropped 7 bases and J dropped 0 bases, with 21 bases sitting between them. This CDR3 has 18 residues. In DNA, the CDR3 is TGTGCCAGCACCGTTTTCGTTTCGACAATCGCGAACACCGGGGAGCTGTTTTTT. Residues: CASTVFVSTIANTGELFF.

Only a few counts were recorded for this clonotype. CDR3 DNA sequence: TGCAGCTGGGGATGGGGGGATGAAGCTTTCTTT. This codes for CSWGWGDEAFF. The J gene is TRBJ1-1, the V gene TRBV29-1, with D perhaps TRBD1 (5 bases). V lost 8 bases and J 7 bases, leaving 14 bases between the germline ends. The CDR3 is made up of 11 amino acids. Germline CDR1 and CDR2: SQVTM and ANQGSEA.

This clonotype was counted between two and nine times. The chain couples TRBV29-1 to TRBJ2-1; TRBD2 agrees at 7 bases. This CDR3 is 11 amino acids long. The V gene end was trimmed by 6 bases and the J gene end by 5 bases; junction bases not matched to a gene: 1. The germline CDR1 and CDR2 sequences are SQVTM and ANQGSEA. The CDR3 DNA sequence: TGCAGCGTGGGACTACACAATGAGCAGTTCTTC. Translated: CSVGLHNEQFF.

This clonotype was detected many times. The J gene is TRBJ2-3, the V gene TRBV20-1, with TRBD2 matching over 10 bases. CDR3 size: 17 residues. CDR1 DFQATT and CDR2 SNEGSKA come from the germline V gene (reference sequence). J lost 6 bases, V lost 1 base, and 13 bases had no gene match. CDR3 sequence (DNA): TGCAGTGCTAGAGTACTAGCGGGAATCAGGGAAAGGGATACGCAGTATTTT. It encodes CSARVLAGIRERDTQYF.

The V gene is TRBV4-1, the J gene TRBJ1-1, with D tentatively TRBD1 (5 bases). This CDR3 has 15 residues. Germline V lookup: CDR1 MGHRA, CDR2 YSYEKL. With 2 bases removed from V and 0 bases from J, the gap between germline ends came to 10 bases. In DNA form, the CDR3 reads TGCGCCAGCAGCCAAATGGGGGGGATGAACACTGAAGCTTTCTTT. Its protein is CASSQMGGMNTEAFF.

This clonotype was seen a handful of times. The rearrangement uses TRBV13 and TRBJ2-2; 10 nucleotides match TRBD2. With V trimmed by 7 bases and J by 7 bases, 6 bases remained unmatched. The CDR3 extends over 14 amino acids. Germline lookup yields CDR1 PRHDT and CDR2 FYEKMQ (reference sequence). CDR3 in amino acids: CASTSSGSVGELFF. CDR3 nucleotides: TGTGCCAGCACTTCTAGCGGGAGTGTCGGGGAGCTGTTTTTT.

This clonotype came up a few times. The chain employs TRBV15 and TRBJ2-7; no definite D call. The CDR3 runs to 14 residues. V was trimmed by 0 bases and J by 3 bases, leaving 9 bases between them. CDR1 and CDR2 from the germline V gene are LNHNV and YYDKDF (reference sequence). Here the CDR3 reads CATSRDHGIYEQYF. CDR3 sequence (DNA): TGTGCCACCAGCAGAGATCATGGGATCTACGAGCAGTACTTC.

There are a few counts of this clonotype. The V call is TRBV7-9, the J call TRBJ2-5; D gene unclear. Germline V gene data show CDR1 as SEHNR and CDR2 as FQNEAQ (reference sequence). The CDR3 consists of 16 residues. Between the trimmed V and J ends, which lost 5 bases and 0 bases, there was a span of 16 bases. DNA of the CDR3: TGTGCCAGCAGCCCCCGATACTTCGAAGACCAAGAGACCCAGTACTTC. It yields the protein CASSPRYFEDQETQYF.